The rows below give T cell receptor beta chains drawn from one sample of a study of neurological immune-mediated disorders. TCRdb reanalysed the 5' RACE reads using MiXCR and keeps one entry per CDR3 protein. The sample consists of tens of thousands of distinct CDR3 sequences, roughly a quarter of them appearing once. The sequencing sample was made of PBMCs. These TCRs come from a woman between 70 and 85 years old in good health. Each CDR3 is given with its conserved first and last residue. A D gene is named only where the DNA matches it firmly. Clone size is stated in some rows and not others, as once, few, many or a class when expanded.

size,D,J,V,CDR3,DNA
.,.,TRBJ2-3,TRBV7-6,CASSLGMDTVTDAQYF,TGTGCCAGCAGCTTAGGAATGGACACCGTCACAGATGCGCAGTATTTT
many,TRBD1,TRBJ2-1,TRBV7-2,CASSSQGSSYNEQFF,TGTGCCAGCAGCTCACAGGGGAGCTCCTACAATGAGCAGTTCTTC
.,TRBD1,TRBJ2-3,TRBV3-1,CASSPDRVADTQYF,TGTGCCAGCAGCCCTGACAGGGTGGCAGATACGCAGTATTTT
.,TRBD2,TRBJ2-1,TRBV19,CASSIATSGGNEQFF,TGTGCCAGTAGTATAGCTACTAGCGGGGGGAATGAGCAGTTCTTC
many,.,TRBJ1-5,TRBV28,CASSLAPSQPQHF,TGTGCCAGCAGTTTAGCCCCTTCTCAGCCCCAGCATTTT
many,TRBD2,TRBJ2-3,TRBV20-1,CSARDGGRAVDTQYF,TGCAGTGCTAGAGATGGCGGGAGGGCGGTGGATACGCAGTATTTT
.,TRBD2,TRBJ2-5,TRBV12-3/TRBV12-4,CASSSTGTRRKETQYF,TGTGCCAGCAGTTCAACCGGGACTAGGAGAAAAGAGACCCAGTACTTC
many,TRBD2,TRBJ2-7,TRBV7-2,CASSSQGGGSYEQYF,TGTGCCAGCAGCTCCCAGGGCGGGGGATCCTACGAGCAGTACTTC
many,TRBD2,TRBJ2-7,TRBV5-4,CASSLFSGTRDEQYF,TGTGCCAGCAGCTTGTTCTCCGGGACTAGGGACGAGCAGTACTTC
many,TRBD1,TRBJ1-4,TRBV27,CASSANANRGEKLFF,TGTGCCAGCAGTGCCAACGCAAACAGGGGGGAAAAACTGTTTTTT
many,.,TRBJ1-4,TRBV18,CASSPNEDEKLFF,TGTGCCAGCTCACCTAATGAGGATGAAAAACTGTTTTTT
many,.,TRBJ2-4,TRBV29-1,CSVLTGLNLNIQYF,TGCAGCGTGCTCACCGGGCTTAACCTAAACATTCAGTACTTC
many,.,TRBJ1-1,TRBV7-9,CASSPTGLNTEAFF,TGTGCCAGCAGCCCAACAGGTTTGAACACTGAAGCTTTCTTT
many,TRBD2,TRBJ2-1,TRBV5-1,CASSSVAGGPNNEQFF,TGCGCCAGCAGCTCGGTAGCGGGAGGGCCTAACAATGAGCAGTTCTTC
.,.,TRBJ2-7,TRBV7-2,CASSQGGSYEQYF,TGTGCCAGCAGCCAAGGGGGGTCCTACGAGCAGTACTTC
many,.,TRBJ2-1,TRBV5-4,CASSLGTRLGANEQFF,TGTGCCAGCAGCCTTGGGACGAGATTGGGGGCGAATGAGCAGTTCTTC
many,TRBD2,TRBJ2-5,TRBV5-1,CASSLGTSGSFQETQYF,TGCGCCAGCAGCTTGGGGACTAGCGGGAGCTTCCAAGAGACCCAGTACTTC
many,.,TRBJ2-3,TRBV11-2,CASSLVGHSTDTQYF,TGTGCCAGCAGCTTAGTCGGGCATAGCACAGATACGCAGTATTTT
.,TRBD2,TRBJ2-1,TRBV20-1,CSASGGAFENEQFF,TGCAGTGCTAGCGGGGGGGCCTTTGAGAATGAGCAGTTCTTC
many,.,TRBJ2-5,TRBV12-3/TRBV12-4,CASSILGRGQETQYF,TGTGCCAGCAGTATTCTAGGGAGAGGCCAAGAGACCCAGTACTTC
.,.,TRBJ2-1,TRBV5-1,CASSSGTALGDNEQFF,TGCGCCAGCAGCTCGGGGACGGCGCTTGGGGACAATGAGCAGTTCTTC
many,.,TRBJ1-3,TRBV9,CASSVAPDSGNTIYF,TGTGCCAGCAGCGTAGCGCCCGACTCTGGAAACACCATATATTTT
many,.,TRBJ1-2,TRBV4-3,CASSQEDRGYTF,TGCGCCAGCAGCCAAGAGGATCGGGGCTACACCTTC
many,.,TRBJ2-1,TRBV10-3,CATASSSRQFF,TGTGCCACCGCATCCTCTAGTAGGCAGTTCTTC
.,TRBD2,TRBJ2-3,TRBV7-8,CASSRGVAGGSTDTQYF,TGTGCCAGCAGCCGGGGTGTCGCGGGGGGGTCCACAGATACGCAGTATTTT
many,TRBD1,TRBJ2-7,TRBV20-1,CSALRDSQFYEQYF,TGCAGTGCTTTAAGGGACAGTCAATTCTACGAGCAGTACTTC
many,.,TRBJ2-1,TRBV9,CASSVGGGTYNEQFF,TGTGCCAGCAGCGTAGGAGGGGGAACCTACAATGAGCAGTTCTTC
many,TRBD2,TRBJ2-3,TRBV20-1,CSASGGTSGIADTQYF,TGCAGTGCTAGTGGGGGGACTAGCGGGATAGCAGATACGCAGTATTTT
many,.,TRBJ1-1,TRBV5-1,CASSLLGGMNTEAFF,TGCGCCAGCAGCTTGTTAGGGGGGATGAACACTGAAGCTTTCTTT
.,TRBD2,TRBJ2-1,TRBV9,CASSPTVGGGITYNEQFF,TGTGCCAGCAGCCCGACGGTGGGGGGGGGAATTACCTACAATGAGCAGTTCTTC
many,.,TRBJ2-3,TRBV4-1,CASSQDTGDTQYF,TGCGCCAGCAGCCAAGATACGGGGGATACGCAGTATTTT
.,.,TRBJ2-7,TRBV5-1,CASSLVGVGEQYF,TGCGCCAGCAGCTTGGTCGGCGTGGGCGAGCAGTACTTC
many,.,TRBJ2-3,TRBV5-1,CASSGGTGVRDTQYF,TGCGCCAGCAGCGGCGGGACGGGGGTCCGGGATACGCAGTATTTT
many,TRBD2,TRBJ2-1,TRBV6-5,CASTPPGGDYNEQFF,TGTGCCAGCACCCCGCCGGGGGGGGATTACAATGAGCAGTTCTTC
.,TRBD1,TRBJ1-2,TRBV14,CASSQDRGQGYTF,TGTGCCAGCAGCCAAGACAGGGGGCAAGGCTACACCTTC